One and the same sample provided the 5 T cell receptor beta chains below, sequenced in a study of blood T cells in healthy people across ages. A second PCR, run for roughly 7 to 12 cycles, used a sample-barcoded 5' primer plus a J-beta primer mix. TCRdb reprocessed the 5' RACE reads with MiXCR, giving one entry per CDR3 protein. The sample gives over 1,200,000 distinct CDR3 sequences, 59% of which show up once; about 6.7% is in the top ten. The sample was blood. These receptors were collected from a man aged 18 to 29 in good health.

In its sample, this clonotype was seen a few times. V usage is TRBV12-3 or TRBV12-4 and J usage is TRBJ1-5; D is possibly TRBD1 (6 bases). CDR3 length equals 14 residues. Trimming left V 6 bases short and J 3 bases short, with 12 bases between. Here the CDR3 DNA reads TGTGCCAGCAGCCCGGACAGACTCAATCAGCCCCAGCATTTT. It yields the protein CASSPDRLNQPQHF.

The chain joins TRBV5-5 to TRBJ2-4, with D tentatively TRBD1 (6 bases). The DNA end is more similar to TRBJ2-7, so the J call may be wrong. CDR1 and CDR2 (germline): SGHKS, YYEKEE (reference sequence). This CDR3 is 14 amino acids long. The CDR3 DNA follows: TGTGCCAGCAGCCATACAGGGAGTCGAAACGAGCAGTACTTC. Amino acid sequence: CASSHTGSRNEQYF.

This clonotype was seen only a few times. The V call is TRBV27, the J call TRBJ2-6; D call uncertain. CDR1 is MNHEY, CDR2 SMNVEV, per germline (reference sequence). Trimming took off 5 bases at V and 0 bases at J, with 11 bases between the two ends. The CDR3 is made up of 16 amino acids. The CDR3 reads CASSPETFSGANVLTF. DNA of the CDR3: TGTGCCAGCAGTCCAGAGACATTCTCTGGGGCCAACGTCCTGACTTTC.

This clonotype was counted only a few times. J is TRBJ1-2 and V is TRBV27, with TRBD1 matching 9 bases. The CDR3 consists of 13 residues. The J segment lost 8 bases and the V segment lost 5 bases, leaving 6 bases of the junction unmatched. The germline CDR1 and CDR2 sequences are MNHEY and SMNVEV (reference sequence). The CDR3 bases are TGTGCCAGCAGTAGACAGGGGGGAATGGGCTACACCTTC. Translation gives CASSRQGGMGYTF.

Concerning this clonotype itself: A much larger clone lies a single base off, so this may be a read error. The chain combines TRBV25-1 with TRBJ2-5, with D tentatively TRBD1 (6 bases). Between the trimmed V and J ends, which lost 4 bases and 11 bases, there was a span of 20 bases. This CDR3 is 14 amino acids long. The V gene's germline CDR1 is MGHDK and CDR2 SYGVNS. Written as DNA, the CDR3 is TGTGCCAGCAGTGGGACAGAAACCTACAATGAGCAGTACTTC. Its protein is CASSGTETYNEQYF.